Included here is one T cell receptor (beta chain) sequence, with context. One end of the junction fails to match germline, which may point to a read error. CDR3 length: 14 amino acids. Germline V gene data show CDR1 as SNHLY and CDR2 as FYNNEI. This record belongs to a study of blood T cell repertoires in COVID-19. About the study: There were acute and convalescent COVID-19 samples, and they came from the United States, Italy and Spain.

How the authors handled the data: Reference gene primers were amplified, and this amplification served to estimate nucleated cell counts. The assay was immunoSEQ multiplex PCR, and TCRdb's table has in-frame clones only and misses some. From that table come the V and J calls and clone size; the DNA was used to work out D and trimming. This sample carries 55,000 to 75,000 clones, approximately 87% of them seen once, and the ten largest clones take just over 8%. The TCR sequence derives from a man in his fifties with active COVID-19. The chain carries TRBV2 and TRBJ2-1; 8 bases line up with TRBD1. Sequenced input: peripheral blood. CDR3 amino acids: CASSESRLPGQALF. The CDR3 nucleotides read TGTGCCAGCAGTGAAAGCCGACTCCCGGGACAGGCCCTCTTC.